These T cell receptor beta chains were read from a single sample in a study of CD8+CD57+ T cells in acquired aplastic anemia. Using its own MiXCR run on the reads, TCRdb lists one record per CDR3 protein. The sample includes some 210,000 distinct CDR3 sequences, 60% to 65% of them seen just once. Sequenced input: sorted CD4+, CD8+, or CD8+CD57+ T cells (not recorded which) from PBMCs. The receptor source for this set is a human donor in good health. The CDR3 runs from the conserved cysteine through the conserved F or W. A D gene is named only where the DNA matches it firmly. Only some rows state a clone size, as once, few, many or a class for expanded clones.

J gene,D gene,V gene,clone size,CDR3 protein,CDR3 DNA
TRBJ2-5,NA,TRBV7-8,NA,CASRVALGETQYF,TGTGCCAGCCGAGTGGCCTTGGGAGAGACCCAGTACTTC
TRBJ1-4,TRBD1,TRBV20-1,NA,CSANRGENEKLFF,TGCAGTGCCAACAGGGGTGAAAATGAAAAACTGTTTTTT
TRBJ2-1,NA,TRBV7-3,NA,CASSLKGLAAYNEQFF,TGTGCCAGCAGCTTAAAGGGTCTGGCGGCCTACAATGAGCAGTTCTTC
TRBJ1-2,NA,TRBV11-2,NA,CASSLTRDTETF,TGTGCCAGCAGCTTAACCAGGGATACGGAAACCTTC
TRBJ2-5,TRBD2,TRBV5-1,NA,CASSFLAGEETQYF,TGCGCCAGCAGCTTCCTAGCGGGAGAAGAGACCCAGTACTTC
TRBJ1-1,NA,TRBV6-7,many,CASKSAFF,TGTGCCAGCAAATCAGCTTTCTTT
TRBJ1-2,TRBD1,TRBV10-3,NA,CAISSGTGGGGYGYTF,TGTGCCATCAGTTCCGGGACAGGGGGTGGGGGCTATGGCTACACCTTC
TRBJ2-7,NA,TRBV5-1,few,CASSPQGTEQYF,TGTGCCAGCAGCCCCCAGGGGACCGAGCAGTACTTC
TRBJ2-3,TRBD1,TRBV20-1,NA,CSANRGQSTDTQYF,TGCAGTGCAAACAGGGGGCAAAGCACAGATACGCAGTATTTT
TRBJ1-6,TRBD1,TRBV20-1,NA,CGARGGQEASPLHF,TGCGGTGCTAGAGGTGGACAGGAGGCTTCACCCCTCCACTTT
TRBJ2-7,TRBD1,TRBV7-9,many,CASSLEGTVNSYEQYF,TGTGCCAGCAGCTTAGAAGGGACAGTTAACTCCTACGAGCAGTACTTC
TRBJ2-1,TRBD2,TRBV10-3,NA,CAISPRTSGSNEQFF,TGTGCCATCTCTCCTCGGACTAGCGGGAGTAATGAGCAGTTCTTC
TRBJ2-5,NA,TRBV24-1,NA,CATSDLQSETQYF,TGTGCCACCAGTGATTTGCAGTCGGAGACCCAGTACTTC
TRBJ2-3,NA,TRBV29-1,NA,CSVDGTDTQYF,TGCAGCGTTGACGGCACAGATACGCAGTATTTT
TRBJ2-1,NA,TRBV20-1,NA,CSARDLSGNSYNEQFF,TGCAGTGCTAGAGATCTAAGCGGAAACTCCTACAATGAGCAGTTCTTC
TRBJ2-7,TRBD1,TRBV20-1,many,CSARAGTGTYEQYF,TGCAGTGCTAGAGCCGGGACAGGGACCTACGAGCAGTACTTC
TRBJ2-7,TRBD2,TRBV7-9,many,CASSYGTSGIYEQYF,TGTGCCAGCAGCTATGGGACTAGCGGGATCTACGAGCAGTACTTC
TRBJ2-3,TRBD2,TRBV15,NA,CATSRVASGTPTDTQYF,TGTGCCACCAGCAGAGTGGCTAGCGGGACTCCCACAGATACGCAGTATTTT
TRBJ2-7,NA,TRBV20-1,NA,CSARDIRWGGYYEQYF,TGCAGTGCTAGAGATATCCGGTGGGGGGGCTACTACGAGCAGTACTTC
TRBJ1-2,NA,TRBV12-3/TRBV12-4,NA,CASSDSDFGHNGYTF,TGTGCCAGCAGTGACTCGGACTTCGGCCACAATGGCTACACCTTC
TRBJ1-2,NA,TRBV10-2,NA,CASSVPSLFGNYGYTF,TGCGCCAGCAGTGTTCCATCCCTCTTTGGGAATTACGGCTACACCTTC
TRBJ2-7,NA,TRBV19,many,CASSMGTHEQYF,TGTGCCAGTAGTATGGGGACCCACGAGCAGTACTTC
TRBJ2-1,NA,TRBV15,NA,CATFPWGQQFF,TGTGCCACCTTCCCCTGGGGACAGCAGTTCTTC
TRBJ2-7,NA,TRBV20-1,NA,CSAKHRDFSYEQYF,TGCAGTGCAAAGCACCGGGACTTCTCCTACGAGCAGTACTTC
TRBJ2-7,NA,TRBV7-6,few,CASSLALGTYEQYF,TGTGCCAGCAGCTTAGCGTTGGGGACCTACGAGCAGTACTTC
TRBJ2-7,NA,TRBV4-3,medium-sized,CASSQGGWGLSYEQYF,TGCGCCAGCAGCCAAGGGGGATGGGGGTTATCCTACGAGCAGTACTTC
TRBJ1-1,NA,TRBV7-9,NA,CASSFGKDNAEAFF,TGTGCCAGCAGCTTCGGGAAGGACAACGCCGAAGCTTTCTTT
TRBJ1-1,NA,TRBV13,NA,CASEEWGADKAFF,TGTGCTAGCGAGGAGTGGGGAGCTGATAAAGCTTTCTTT
TRBJ2-7,TRBD2,TRBV19,many,CASSASDGLAASYEQYF,TGTGCCAGTAGTGCTTCCGACGGCCTAGCGGCATCCTACGAGCAGTACTTC
TRBJ2-7,NA,TRBV20-1,NA,CSASRHPKASYEQYF,TGCAGTGCTAGTCGCCACCCAAAGGCGTCCTACGAGCAGTACTTC
TRBJ2-7,NA,TRBV19,NA,CASSPAAGSYEQYF,TGTGCCAGTAGTCCGGCGGCGGGCTCCTACGAGCAGTACTTC
TRBJ1-5,NA,TRBV10-3,once,CAISESDPSNQPQHF,TGTGCCATCAGTGAGTCGGACCCGAGCAATCAGCCCCAGCATTTT
TRBJ2-7,TRBD2,TRBV2,many,CATGSGRNYEQYF,TGTGCCACCGGTAGCGGGCGCAACTACGAGCAGTACTTC
TRBJ2-5,TRBD2,TRBV6-5,NA,CASSPLISGEQETQYF,TGTGCCAGCAGCCCCTTAATCAGCGGGGAGCAAGAGACCCAGTACTTC
TRBJ2-7,TRBD1,TRBV19,NA,CASSPADRESYYEQYF,TGTGCCAGTAGTCCGGCGGACAGGGAGAGCTACTACGAGCAGTACTTC
TRBJ1-5,TRBD1,TRBV19,NA,CASRDREDQPQHF,TGTGCCAGCCGGGACAGGGAAGATCAGCCCCAGCATTTT
TRBJ1-1,NA,TRBV6-4,many,CASSRREDTEAFF,TGTGCCAGCAGCCGCAGGGAGGACACTGAAGCTTTCTTT
TRBJ1-1,NA,TRBV2,NA,CASSEGTLNTEAFF,TGTGCCAGCAGTGAGGGGACCTTGAACACTGAAGCTTTCTTT
TRBJ1-5,NA,TRBV10-3,few,CAISDPGFDQPQHF,TGTGCCATCAGTGATCCAGGGTTTGATCAGCCCCAGCATTTT
TRBJ2-1,TRBD2,TRBV2,NA,CASSEVAGGLNEQLF,TGTGCCAGCAGTGAAGTAGCGGGGGGACTCAATGAGCAGCTCTTC
TRBJ2-3,TRBD2,TRBV2,NA,CASSPGTSGTTDTQYF,TGTGCCAGCAGTCCCGGGACTAGCGGGACCACAGATACGCAGTATTTT
TRBJ1-6,NA,TRBV20-1,NA,CSARDDSASSYNSPLHF,TGCAGTGCTAGAGACGACTCCGCGAGCTCCTATAATTCACCCCTCCACTTT
TRBJ2-1,NA,TRBV10-3,NA,CAISDAVPTGYNEQFF,TGTGCCATCAGTGATGCGGTCCCGACCGGGTACAATGAGCAGTTCTTC
TRBJ2-2,NA,TRBV6-2/TRBV6-3,many,CASSPEFNGELFF,TGTGCCAGCAGCCCCGAGTTTAACGGGGAGCTGTTTTTT
TRBJ2-3,NA,TRBV27,few,CASSAGQITDTQYF,TGTGCCAGCAGTGCGGGACAGATCACAGATACGCAGTATTTT
TRBJ2-7,TRBD2,TRBV25-1,NA,CASSEKAGVYEQYF,TGTGCCAGCAGTGAAAAAGCGGGAGTCTACGAGCAGTACTTC
TRBJ1-1,NA,TRBV7-9,many,CASRRSTGAQVLAFF,TGTGCCAGCAGACGATCTACGGGGGCGCAGGTGTTAGCTTTCTTT
TRBJ2-1,NA,TRBV7-9,NA,CASSLDREISPSILGRFF,NA
TRBJ1-1,NA,TRBV7-2,NA,CASSLVRGFAEAFF,TGTGCCAGCAGCTTAGTACGGGGGTTCGCTGAAGCTTTCTTT
TRBJ2-2,TRBD1,TRBV24-1,NA,CATRPGQGYTGELFF,TGTGCCACCCGACCGGGACAGGGATACACCGGGGAGCTGTTTTTT
TRBJ2-5,NA,TRBV7-4,once,CASSPGEYQETQYF,TGTGCCAGCAGCCCAGGGGAGTACCAAGAGACCCAGTACTTC
TRBJ1-2,NA,TRBV5-1,NA,CASSLSPDRNYGYTF,TGCGCCAGCAGCTTGTCCCCGGACAGAAACTATGGCTACACCTTC
TRBJ2-2,NA,TRBV6-5,few,CASSLQGTGELFF,TGTGCCAGCAGTTTACAGGGAACCGGGGAGCTGTTTTTT
TRBJ2-3,TRBD2,TRBV7-6,NA,CASSRDGDYSTDTQYF,TGTGCCAGCAGCCGTGACGGGGACTACAGCACAGATACGCAGTATTTT
TRBJ1-6,TRBD1,TRBV7-9,NA,CASRDRDSSPLHF,TGTGCCAGCCGGGACAGGGACAGTTCACCCCTCCACTTT
TRBJ1-6,TRBD1,TRBV6-1,many,CASSGSTGATGVLNSPLHF,TGTGCCAGCAGTGGGTCGACAGGGGCTACTGGCGTCCTGAATTCACCCCTCCACTTT
TRBJ1-5,NA,TRBV19,many,CASSAEQDYSNQPQHF,TGTGCCAGTAGTGCCGAACAGGATTATAGCAATCAGCCCCAGCATTTT